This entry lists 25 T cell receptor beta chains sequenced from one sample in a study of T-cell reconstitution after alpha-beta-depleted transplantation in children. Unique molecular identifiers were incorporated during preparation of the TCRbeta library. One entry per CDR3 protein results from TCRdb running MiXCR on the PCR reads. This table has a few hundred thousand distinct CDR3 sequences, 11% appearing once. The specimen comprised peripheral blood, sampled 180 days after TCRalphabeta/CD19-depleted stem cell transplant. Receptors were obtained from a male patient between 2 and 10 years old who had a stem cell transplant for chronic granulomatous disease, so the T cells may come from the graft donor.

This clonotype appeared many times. The CDR3 nucleotides read TGTGCCAGCAGTGTGGCCGGGACGGACGCATCACCCCTCCACTTT. Amino acid sequence: CASSVAGTDASPLHF. V is TRBV12-3 or TRBV12-4 and J is TRBJ1-6; tentatively, D is TRBD1 (5 bases). V dropped 5 bases and J dropped 10 bases, with 18 bases sitting between them. This CDR3 contains 15 residues.

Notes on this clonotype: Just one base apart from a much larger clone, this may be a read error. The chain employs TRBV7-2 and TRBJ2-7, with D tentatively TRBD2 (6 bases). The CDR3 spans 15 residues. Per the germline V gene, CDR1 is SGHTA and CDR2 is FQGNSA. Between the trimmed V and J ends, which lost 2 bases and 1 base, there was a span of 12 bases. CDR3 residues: CASSLQGLSSYEQYF. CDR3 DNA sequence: TGTGCCAGCAGCTTACAGGGACTGTCTTCCTACGAGCAGTACTTC.

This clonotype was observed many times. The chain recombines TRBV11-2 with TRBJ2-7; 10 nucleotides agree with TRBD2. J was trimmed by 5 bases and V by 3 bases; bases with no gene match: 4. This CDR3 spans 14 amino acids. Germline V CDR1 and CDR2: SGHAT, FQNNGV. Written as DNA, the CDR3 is TGTGCCAGCAGCTTCCTAGCGGGAGATAACGAGCAGTACTTC. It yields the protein CASSFLAGDNEQYF.

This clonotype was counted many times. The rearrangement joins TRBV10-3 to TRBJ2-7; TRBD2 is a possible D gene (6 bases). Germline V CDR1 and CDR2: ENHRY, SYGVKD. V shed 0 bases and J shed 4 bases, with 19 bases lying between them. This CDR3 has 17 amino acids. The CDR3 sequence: CAISESKWGDPIYEQYF. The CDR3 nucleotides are TGTGCCATCAGTGAGTCGAAGTGGGGGGACCCCATATACGAGCAGTACTTC.

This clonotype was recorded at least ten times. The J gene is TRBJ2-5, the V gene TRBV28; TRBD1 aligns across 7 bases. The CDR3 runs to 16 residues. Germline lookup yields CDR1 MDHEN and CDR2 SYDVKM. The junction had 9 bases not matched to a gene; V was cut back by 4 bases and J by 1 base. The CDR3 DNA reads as TGTGCCAGCAGTTCTCCAGGGGGAGCCCTCCAAGAGACCCAGTACTTC. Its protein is CASSSPGGALQETQYF.

The CDR3 here is CASSKTGDNQPQHF. CDR3 nucleotide sequence: TGCGCCAGCAGCAAGACAGGGGACAATCAGCCCCAGCATTTT. This chain joins TRBV5-1 and TRBJ1-5; the match to TRBD1 covers 8 bases. The germline V gene has CDR1 SGHRS and CDR2 YFSETQ. The V segment lost 4 bases and the J segment 3 bases; nucleotides outside the gene matches: 3. This CDR3 region has 14 residues. Together with reference TRBV5-1 and TRBJ1-5, the CDR3 gives the full variable domain: KAGVTQTPRYLIKTRGQQVTLSCSPISGHRSVSWYQQTPGQGLQFLFEYFSETQRNKGNFPGRFSGRQFSNSRSEMNVSTLELGDSALYLCASSKTGDNQPQHFGDGTRLSIL.

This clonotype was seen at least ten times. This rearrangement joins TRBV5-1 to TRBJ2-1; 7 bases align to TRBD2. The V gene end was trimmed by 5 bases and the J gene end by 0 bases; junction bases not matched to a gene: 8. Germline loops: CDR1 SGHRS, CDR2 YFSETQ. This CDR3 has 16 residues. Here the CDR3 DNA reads TGCGCCAGCAGTGCCAATGGGAGGGCCTCCTACAATGAGCAGTTCTTC. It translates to CASSANGRASYNEQFF.

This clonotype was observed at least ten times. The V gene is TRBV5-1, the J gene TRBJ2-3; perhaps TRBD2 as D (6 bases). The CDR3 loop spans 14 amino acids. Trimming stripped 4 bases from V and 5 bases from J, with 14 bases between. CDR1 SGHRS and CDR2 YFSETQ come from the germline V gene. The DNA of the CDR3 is TGCGCCAGCAGCCCCGGGGGTTTTAAAGATACGCAGTATTTT. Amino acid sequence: CASSPGGFKDTQYF.

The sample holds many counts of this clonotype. CDR3 bases: TGCAGTGCCAATCCCCCGAACACTGAAGCTTTCTTT. As protein: CSANPPNTEAFF. The chain recombines TRBV20-1 with TRBJ1-1, with no clear D. The V gene's germline CDR1 is DFQATT and CDR2 SNEGSKA (reference sequence). Trimming stripped 6 bases from V and 1 base from J, with 9 bases between. The CDR3 is 12 residues long.

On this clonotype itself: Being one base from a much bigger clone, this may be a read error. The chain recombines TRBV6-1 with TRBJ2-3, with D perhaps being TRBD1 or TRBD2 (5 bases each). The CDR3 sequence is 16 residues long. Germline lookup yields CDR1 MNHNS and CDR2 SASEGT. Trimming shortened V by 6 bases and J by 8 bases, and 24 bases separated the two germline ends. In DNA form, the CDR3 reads TGTGCCAGCAGGAGGGGTTGGGGCCAAGTTCCAGTTACGCAGTATTTT. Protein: CASRRGWGQVPVTQYF.

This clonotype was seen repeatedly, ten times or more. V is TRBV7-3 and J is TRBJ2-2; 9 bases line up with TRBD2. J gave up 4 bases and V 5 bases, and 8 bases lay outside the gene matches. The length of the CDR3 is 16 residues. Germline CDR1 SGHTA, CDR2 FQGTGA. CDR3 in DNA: TGTGCCAGCAGCCCTCAGGGTAGCGGGGGCACCGGGGAGCTGTTTTTT. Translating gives CASSPQGSGGTGELFF.

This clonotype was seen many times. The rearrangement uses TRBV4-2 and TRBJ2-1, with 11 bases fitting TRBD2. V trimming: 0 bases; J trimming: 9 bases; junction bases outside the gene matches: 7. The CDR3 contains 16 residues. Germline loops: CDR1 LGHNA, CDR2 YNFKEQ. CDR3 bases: TGTGCCAGCAGCCAAGACCCGGGACTAGCGGCCGGTGAGCAGTTCTTC. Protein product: CASSQDPGLAAGEQFF.

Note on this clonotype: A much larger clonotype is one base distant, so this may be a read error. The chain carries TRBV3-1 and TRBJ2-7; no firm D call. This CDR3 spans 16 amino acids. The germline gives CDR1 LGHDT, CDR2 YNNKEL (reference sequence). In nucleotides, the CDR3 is TGTGCCAGCAGCCAAAGTTCCGGGTTAAGGCGGTCCGAGCAGTCCTTC. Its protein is CASSQSSGLRRSEQSF.

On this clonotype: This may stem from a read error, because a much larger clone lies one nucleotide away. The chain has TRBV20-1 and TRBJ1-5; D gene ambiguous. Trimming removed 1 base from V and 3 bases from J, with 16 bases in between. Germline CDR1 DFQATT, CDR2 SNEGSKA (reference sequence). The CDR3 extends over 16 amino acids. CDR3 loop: CSARGRIQVDNQPQHF. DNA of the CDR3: TGCAGTGCTAGAGGGAGGATCCAGGTAGACAATCAGCCCCAGCATTTT.

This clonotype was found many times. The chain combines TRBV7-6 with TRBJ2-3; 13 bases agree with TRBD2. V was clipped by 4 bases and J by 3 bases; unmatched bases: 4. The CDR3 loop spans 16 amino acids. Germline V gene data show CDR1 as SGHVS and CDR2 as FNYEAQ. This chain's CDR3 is CASSSGTSGTTDTQYF. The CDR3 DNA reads TGTGCCAGCAGCTCAGGGACTAGCGGGACAACAGATACGCAGTATTTT.

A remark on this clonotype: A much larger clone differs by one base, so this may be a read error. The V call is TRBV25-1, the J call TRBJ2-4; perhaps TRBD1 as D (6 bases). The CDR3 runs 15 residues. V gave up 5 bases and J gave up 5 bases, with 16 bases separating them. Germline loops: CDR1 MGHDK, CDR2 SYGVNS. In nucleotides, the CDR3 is TGTGCCAGCAGTTCGGCAGGGGTGGCCCAAAACATTCAGTACTTC. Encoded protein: CASSSAGVAQNIQYF. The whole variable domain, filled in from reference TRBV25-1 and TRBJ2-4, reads EADIYQTPRYLVIGTGKKITLECSQTMGHDKMYWYQQDPGMELHLIHYSYGVNSTEKGDLSSESTVSRIRTEHFPLTLESARPSHTSQYLCASSSAGVAQNIQYFGAGTRLSVL.

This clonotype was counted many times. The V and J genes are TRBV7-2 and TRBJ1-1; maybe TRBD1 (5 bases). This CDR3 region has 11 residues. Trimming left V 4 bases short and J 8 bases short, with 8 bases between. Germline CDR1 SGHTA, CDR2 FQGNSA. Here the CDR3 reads CASSYRTEAFF. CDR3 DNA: TGTGCCAGCAGCTATCGGACAGAAGCTTTCTTT.

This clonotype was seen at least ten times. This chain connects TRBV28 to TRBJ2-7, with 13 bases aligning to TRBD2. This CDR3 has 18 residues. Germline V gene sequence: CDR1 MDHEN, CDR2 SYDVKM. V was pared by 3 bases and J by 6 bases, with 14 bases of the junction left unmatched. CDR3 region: CASSFPGLAGALRGEQYF. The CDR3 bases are TGTGCCAGCAGTTTTCCCGGACTAGCGGGAGCCCTCAGGGGCGAGCAGTACTTC.

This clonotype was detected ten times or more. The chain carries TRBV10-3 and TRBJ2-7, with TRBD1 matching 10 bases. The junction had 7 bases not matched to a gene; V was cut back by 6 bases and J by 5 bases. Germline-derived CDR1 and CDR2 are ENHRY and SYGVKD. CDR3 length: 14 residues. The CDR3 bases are TGTGCCATCAGGGGCGGGACAGGGGCAAACGAGCAGTACTTC. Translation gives CAIRGGTGANEQYF.

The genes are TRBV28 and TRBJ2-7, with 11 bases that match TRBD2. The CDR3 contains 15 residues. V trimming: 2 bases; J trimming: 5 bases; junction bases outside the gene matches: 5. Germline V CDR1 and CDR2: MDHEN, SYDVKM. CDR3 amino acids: CASSLTSGRGDEQYF. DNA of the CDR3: TGTGCCAGCAGTTTAACTAGCGGGAGAGGGGACGAGCAGTACTTC.

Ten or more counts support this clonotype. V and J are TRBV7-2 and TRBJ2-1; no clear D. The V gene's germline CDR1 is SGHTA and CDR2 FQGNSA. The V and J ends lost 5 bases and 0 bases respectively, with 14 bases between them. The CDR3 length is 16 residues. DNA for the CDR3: TGTGCCAGCAGCCCGGACGGAACCAGCTCCTACAATGAGCAGTTCTTC. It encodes CASSPDGTSSYNEQFF.

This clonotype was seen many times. CDR3: CASSLWGEAYGYTF. As DNA, the CDR3 is TGTGCCAGCAGTTTATGGGGAGAAGCCTATGGCTACACCTTC. This chain joins TRBV28 and TRBJ1-2; D remains ambiguous. This CDR3 is 14 amino acids long. The V gene lost 0 bases and the J gene lost 4 bases, with 9 bases spanning the gap. CDR1 is MDHEN and CDR2 is SYDVKM in the germline V gene.

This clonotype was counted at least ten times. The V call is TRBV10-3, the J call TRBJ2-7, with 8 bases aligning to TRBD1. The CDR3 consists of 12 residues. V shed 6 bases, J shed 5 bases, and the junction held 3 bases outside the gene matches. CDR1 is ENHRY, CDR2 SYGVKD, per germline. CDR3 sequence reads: CAISQGANEQYF. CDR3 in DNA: TGTGCCATCAGCCAGGGGGCCAACGAGCAGTACTTC.

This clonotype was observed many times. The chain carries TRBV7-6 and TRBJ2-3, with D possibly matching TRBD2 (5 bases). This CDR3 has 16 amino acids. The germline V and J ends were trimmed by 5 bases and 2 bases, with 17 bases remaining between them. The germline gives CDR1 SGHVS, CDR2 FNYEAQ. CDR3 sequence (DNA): TGTGCCAGCAGCCGCGAGGACGGCGGGCTCACAGATACGCAGTATTTT. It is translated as CASSREDGGLTDTQYF.

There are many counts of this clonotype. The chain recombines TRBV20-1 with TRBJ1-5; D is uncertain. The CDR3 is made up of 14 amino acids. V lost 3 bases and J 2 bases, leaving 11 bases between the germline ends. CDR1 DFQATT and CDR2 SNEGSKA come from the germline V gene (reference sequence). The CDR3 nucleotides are TGCAGTGCTAGCCACCGTGGGCGCAATCAGCCCCAGCATTTT. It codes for CSASHRGRNQPQHF.